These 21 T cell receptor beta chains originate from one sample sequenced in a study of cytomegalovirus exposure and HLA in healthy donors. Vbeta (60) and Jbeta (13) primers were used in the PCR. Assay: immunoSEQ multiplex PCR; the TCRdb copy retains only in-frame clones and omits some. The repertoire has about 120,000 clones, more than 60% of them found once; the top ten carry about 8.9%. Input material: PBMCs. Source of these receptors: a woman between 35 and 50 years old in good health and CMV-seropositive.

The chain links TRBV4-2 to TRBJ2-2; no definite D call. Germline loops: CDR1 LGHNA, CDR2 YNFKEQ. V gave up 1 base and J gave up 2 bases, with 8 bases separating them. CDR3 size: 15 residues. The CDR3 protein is CASSQGDLNTGELFF. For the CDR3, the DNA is TGTGCCAGCAGCCAAGGAGATCTCAACACCGGGGAGCTGTTTTTT.

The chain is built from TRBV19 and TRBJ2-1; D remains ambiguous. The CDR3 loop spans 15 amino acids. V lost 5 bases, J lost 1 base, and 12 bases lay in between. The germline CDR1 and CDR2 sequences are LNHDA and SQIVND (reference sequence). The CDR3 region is CASSPTRISYNEQFF. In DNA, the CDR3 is TGTGCCAGTAGTCCGACAAGAATATCCTACAATGAGCAGTTCTTC.

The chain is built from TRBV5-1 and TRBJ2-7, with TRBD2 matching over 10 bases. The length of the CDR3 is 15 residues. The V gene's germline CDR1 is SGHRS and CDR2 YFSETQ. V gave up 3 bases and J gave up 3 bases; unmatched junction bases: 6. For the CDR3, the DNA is TGCGCCAGCAGCTACGCTAGCGGGGGACTCTACGAGCAGTACTTC. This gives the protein CASSYASGGLYEQYF. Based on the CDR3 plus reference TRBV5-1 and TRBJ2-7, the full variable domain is KAGVTQTPRYLIKTRGQQVTLSCSPISGHRSVSWYQQTPGQGLQFLFEYFSETQRNKGNFPGRFSGRQFSNSRSEMNVSTLELGDSALYLCASSYASGGLYEQYFGPGTRLTVT.

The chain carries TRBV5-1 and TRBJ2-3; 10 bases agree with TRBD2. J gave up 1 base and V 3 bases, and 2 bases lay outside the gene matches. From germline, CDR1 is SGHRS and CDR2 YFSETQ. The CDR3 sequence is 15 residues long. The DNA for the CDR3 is TGCGCCAGCAGCTCAGGACTAGCGGGCACAGATACGCAGTATTTT. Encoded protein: CASSSGLAGTDTQYF.

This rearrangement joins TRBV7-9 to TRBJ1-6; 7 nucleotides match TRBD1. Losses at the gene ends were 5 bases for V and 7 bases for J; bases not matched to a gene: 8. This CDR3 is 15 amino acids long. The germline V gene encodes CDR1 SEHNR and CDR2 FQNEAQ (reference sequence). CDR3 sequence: CASSLSRQGNSPLHF. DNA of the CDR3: TGTGCCAGCAGCCTCTCCCGACAGGGCAATTCACCCCTCCACTTT.

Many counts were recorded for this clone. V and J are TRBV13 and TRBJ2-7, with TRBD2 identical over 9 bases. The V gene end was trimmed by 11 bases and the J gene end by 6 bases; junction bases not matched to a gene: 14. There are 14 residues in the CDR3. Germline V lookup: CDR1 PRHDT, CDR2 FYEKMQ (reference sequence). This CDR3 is CACSYSGSMAEQYF. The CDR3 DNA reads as TGTGCCTGCTCCTATAGCGGGAGCATGGCCGAGCAGTACTTC.

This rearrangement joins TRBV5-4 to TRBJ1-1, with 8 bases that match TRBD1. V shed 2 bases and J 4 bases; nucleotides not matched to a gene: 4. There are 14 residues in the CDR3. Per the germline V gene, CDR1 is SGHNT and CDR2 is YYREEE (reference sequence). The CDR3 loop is CASSLQGGGTEAFF. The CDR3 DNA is TGTGCCAGCAGCTTACAGGGGGGAGGCACTGAAGCTTTCTTT. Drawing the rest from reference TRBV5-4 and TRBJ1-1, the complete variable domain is ETGVTQSPTHLIKTRGQQVTLRCSSQSGHNTVSWYQQALGQGPQFIFQYYREEENGRGNFPPRFSGLQFPNYSSELNVNALELDDSALYLCASSLQGGGTEAFFGQGTRLTVV.

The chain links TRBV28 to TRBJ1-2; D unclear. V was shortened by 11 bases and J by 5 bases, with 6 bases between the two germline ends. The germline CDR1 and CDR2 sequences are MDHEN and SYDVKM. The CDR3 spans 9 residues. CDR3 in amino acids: CAGSYGYTF. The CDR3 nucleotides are TGTGCCGGGAGTTATGGCTACACCTTC.

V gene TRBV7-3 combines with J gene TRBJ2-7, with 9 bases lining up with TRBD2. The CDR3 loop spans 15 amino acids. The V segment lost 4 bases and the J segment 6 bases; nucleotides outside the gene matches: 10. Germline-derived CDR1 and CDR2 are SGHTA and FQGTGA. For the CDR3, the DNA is TGTGCCAGCAGCTCCTTAGCGGGAGAATACAGCGAGCAGTACTTC. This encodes CASSSLAGEYSEQYF.

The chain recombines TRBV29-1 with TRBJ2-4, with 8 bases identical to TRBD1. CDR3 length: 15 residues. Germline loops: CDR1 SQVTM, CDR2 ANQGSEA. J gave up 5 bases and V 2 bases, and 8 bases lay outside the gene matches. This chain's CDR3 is CSVEIPGQVQNIQYF. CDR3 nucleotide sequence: TGCAGCGTTGAAATCCCGGGACAGGTTCAAAACATTCAGTACTTC. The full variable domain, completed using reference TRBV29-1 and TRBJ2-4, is SAVISQKPSRDICQRGTSLTIQCQVDSQVTMMFWYRQQPGQSLTLIATANQGSEATYESGFVIDKFPISRPNLTFSTLTVSNMSPEDSSIYLCSVEIPGQVQNIQYFGAGTRLSVL.

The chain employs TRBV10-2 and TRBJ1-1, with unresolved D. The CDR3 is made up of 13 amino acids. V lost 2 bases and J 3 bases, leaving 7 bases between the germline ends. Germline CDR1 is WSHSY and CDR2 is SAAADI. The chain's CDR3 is CASSETVDTEAFF. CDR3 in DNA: TGCGCCAGCAGTGAGACGGTTGACACTGAAGCTTTCTTT.

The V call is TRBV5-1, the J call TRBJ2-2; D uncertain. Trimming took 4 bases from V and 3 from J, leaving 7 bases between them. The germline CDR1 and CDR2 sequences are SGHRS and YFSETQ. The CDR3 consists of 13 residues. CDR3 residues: CASSPGYTGELFF. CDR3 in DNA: TGCGCCAGCAGCCCCGGTTACACCGGGGAGCTGTTTTTT.

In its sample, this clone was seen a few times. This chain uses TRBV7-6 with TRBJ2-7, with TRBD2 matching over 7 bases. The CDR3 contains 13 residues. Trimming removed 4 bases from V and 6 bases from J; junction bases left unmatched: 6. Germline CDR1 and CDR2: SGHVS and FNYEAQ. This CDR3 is CASSSRGGAEQYF. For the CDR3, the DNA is TGTGCCAGCAGCTCTAGGGGAGGGGCCGAGCAGTACTTC.

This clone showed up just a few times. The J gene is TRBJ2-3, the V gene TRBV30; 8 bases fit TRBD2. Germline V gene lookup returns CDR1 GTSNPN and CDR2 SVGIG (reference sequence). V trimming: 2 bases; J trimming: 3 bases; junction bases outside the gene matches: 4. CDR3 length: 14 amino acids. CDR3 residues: CAWSQAGVTDTQYF. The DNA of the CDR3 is TGTGCCTGGAGTCAAGCGGGGGTAACAGATACGCAGTATTTT.

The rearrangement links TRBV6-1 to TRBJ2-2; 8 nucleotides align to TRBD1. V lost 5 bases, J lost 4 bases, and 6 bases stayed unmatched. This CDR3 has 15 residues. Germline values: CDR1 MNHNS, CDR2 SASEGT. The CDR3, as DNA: TGTGCCAGCAGTCCAGGACAGGGTATCACCGGGGAGCTGTTTTTT. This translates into CASSPGQGITGELFF.

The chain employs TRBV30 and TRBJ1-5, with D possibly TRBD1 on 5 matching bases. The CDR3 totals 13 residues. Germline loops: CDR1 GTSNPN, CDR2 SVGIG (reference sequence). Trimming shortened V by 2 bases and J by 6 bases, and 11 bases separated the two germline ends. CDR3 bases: TGTGCCTGGAGTTTAGGGGTTCGTCAGCCCCAGCATTTT. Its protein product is CAWSLGVRQPQHF.

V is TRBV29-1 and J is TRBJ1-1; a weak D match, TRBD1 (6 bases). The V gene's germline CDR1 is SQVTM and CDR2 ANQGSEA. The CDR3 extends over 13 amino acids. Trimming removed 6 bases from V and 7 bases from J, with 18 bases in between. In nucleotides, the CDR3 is TGCAGCGTCTGCCCAGACAGGAGCGGTGAAGCTTTCTTT. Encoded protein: CSVCPDRSGEAFF. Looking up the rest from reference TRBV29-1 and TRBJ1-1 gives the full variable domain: SAVISQKPSRDICQRGTSLTIQCQVDSQVTMMFWYRQQPGQSLTLIATANQGSEATYESGFVIDKFPISRPNLTFSTLTVSNMSPEDSSIYLCSVCPDRSGEAFFGQGTRLTVV.

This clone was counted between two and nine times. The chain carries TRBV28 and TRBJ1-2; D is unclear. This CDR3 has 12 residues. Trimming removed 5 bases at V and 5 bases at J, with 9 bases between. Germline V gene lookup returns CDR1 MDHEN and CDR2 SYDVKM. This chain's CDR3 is CASSLPGYGYTF. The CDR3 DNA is TGTGCCAGCAGTCTCCCGGGGTATGGCTACACCTTC.

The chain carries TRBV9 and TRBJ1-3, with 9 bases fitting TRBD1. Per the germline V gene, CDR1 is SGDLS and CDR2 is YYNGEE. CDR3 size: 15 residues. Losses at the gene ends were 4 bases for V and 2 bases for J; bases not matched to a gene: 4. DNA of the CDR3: TGTGCCAGCAGCTCAGGGACAGGGACTGGAAACACCATATATTTT. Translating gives CASSSGTGTGNTIYF.

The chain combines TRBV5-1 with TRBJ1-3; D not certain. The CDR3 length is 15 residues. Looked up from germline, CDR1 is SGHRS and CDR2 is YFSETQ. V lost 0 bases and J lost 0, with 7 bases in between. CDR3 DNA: TGCGCCAGCAGCTTGGTAGCTGACTCTGGAAACACCATATATTTT. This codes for CASSLVADSGNTIYF.

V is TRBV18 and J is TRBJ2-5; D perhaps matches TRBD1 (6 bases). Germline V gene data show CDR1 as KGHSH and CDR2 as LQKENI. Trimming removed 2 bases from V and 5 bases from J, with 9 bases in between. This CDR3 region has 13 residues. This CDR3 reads CASSPGQRETQYF. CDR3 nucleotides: TGTGCCAGCTCACCAGGACAGAGGGAGACCCAGTACTTC. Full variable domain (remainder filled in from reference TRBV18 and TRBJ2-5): NAGVMQNPRHLVRRRGQEARLRCSPMKGHSHVYWYRQLPEEGLKFMVYLQKENIIDESGMPKERFSAEFPKEGPSILRIQQVVRGDSAAYFCASSPGQRETQYFGPGTRLLVL.